A selection of T cell receptor beta chains follows, all from one sample in a study of blood T cell repertoires in COVID-19. Using immunoSEQ multiplex PCR, the repertoire was profiled, and TCRdb retains in-frame clones only, with some absent. Found here are some 330,000 clones, 80% to 90% of them singletons; the top ten hold over 4.5%. Sequences were obtained from PBMCs or T cells enriched from blood (not recorded which). These receptors were obtained from a man between 25 and 39 years old who had recovered from COVID-19. CDR3s include the opening cysteine and the closing phenylalanine or tryptophan. D genes are given only for firm matches. Expanded clones get a size class; other rows say once, few or many, or leave the size out.

D gene	clone size	V gene	J gene	CDR3 DNA	CDR3 protein
-	-	TRBV24-1	TRBJ2-7	TGTGCCACCAGTGAGTCGGGCGAGCAGTACTTC	CATSESGEQYF
-	-	TRBV30	TRBJ1-2	TGTGCCTTACAGGGCTTCGACTATGGCTACACCTTC	CALQGFDYGYTF
-	-	TRBV5-5	TRBJ1-6	TGTGCCAGCAGCTTGGAAGACAGATATAATTCACCCCTCCACTTT	CASSLEDRYNSPLHF
TRBD2	-	TRBV5-6	TRBJ2-1	TGTGCCAGCAGCGTTGGAAAAAGTAGCGGGGGGGCATTTGAGCAGTTCTTC	CASSVGKSSGGAFEQFF
-	-	TRBV18	TRBJ1-4	TGTGCCAGCTCACCAGGGGGCCTTGAAAAACTGTTTTTT	CASSPGGLEKLFF
TRBD1	-	TRBV5-1	TRBJ1-4	TGCGCCAGCAGCCCGGACAGGGGAACTGAAAAACTGTTTTTT	CASSPDRGTEKLFF
TRBD1	-	TRBV28	TRBJ1-5	TGTGCCAGCAGTTCTGGGCAGGGGGCAGGTCAGCCCCAGCATTTT	CASSSGQGAGQPQHF
-	-	TRBV28	TRBJ2-7	TGTGCCAGCAGTTCCGTATACGAGCAGTACTTC	CASSSVYEQYF
TRBD2	-	TRBV5-1	TRBJ2-3	TGCGCCAGCAGCTTGTTCGGGACTAGCGGGGGGGCGGTAGATACGCAGTATTTT	CASSLFGTSGGAVDTQYF
-	-	TRBV7-3	TRBJ2-2	TGTGCCAGCAGCTTAATTGGAGGGGCAGACACCGGGGAGCTGTTTTTT	CASSLIGGADTGELFF
TRBD1	-	TRBV7-2	TRBJ1-5	TGTGCCAGCAGCTTAGTGACAGGGGCGGGGGAGCCCCAGCATTTT	CASSLVTGAGEPQHF
-	-	TRBV2	TRBJ1-5	TGTGCCAGCAGTGTGCAACCAGGAAATCAGCCCCAGCATTTT	CASSVQPGNQPQHF
-	-	TRBV10-3	TRBJ1-2	TGTGCCATCAGTGAGGCACAGGAACCCCACTATGGCTACACCTTC	CAISEAQEPHYGYTF
-	-	TRBV4-2	TRBJ1-5	TGTGCCAGCAGCTCAAGAGGGGGGGAACTCAATCAGCCCCAGCATTTT	CASSSRGGELNQPQHF
-	-	TRBV4-1	TRBJ2-2	TGCGCCAGCAGCCAAGAAGGCAAAGGGGCGAACACCGGGGAGCTGTTTTTT	CASSQEGKGANTGELFF
TRBD1	-	TRBV11-2	TRBJ2-2	TGTGCCAGCAGCGAGCGGACAGGGAACACCGGGGAGCTGTTTTTT	CASSERTGNTGELFF
-	-	TRBV28	TRBJ1-5	TGTGCCAGCAGTTTCGGGGGATTCGGCAATCAGCCCCAGCATTTT	CASSFGGFGNQPQHF
TRBD1	once	TRBV6-4	TRBJ2-7	TGTGCCAGCAGTGATTGGGACAGGAACTACGAGCAGTACTTC	CASSDWDRNYEQYF
-	-	TRBV19	TRBJ1-2	TGTGCCAGTAGTCCCTCTAGGGGGGGATCCAACTATGGCTACACCTTC	CASSPSRGGSNYGYTF
-	-	TRBV28	TRBJ2-7	TGTGCCAGCAGTCCTGGGGCCCCCTGGACCCACGAGCAGTACTTC	CASSPGAPWTHEQYF
-	-	TRBV9	TRBJ1-1	TGTGCCAGCAGCGCTAGCTTGCAGATTGAAGCTTTCTTT	CASSASLQIEAFF
TRBD2	-	TRBV10-1	TRBJ2-1	TGCGCCAGCAGTGCCGGGGGGGGCCCCTACAATGAGCAGTTCTTC	CASSAGGGPYNEQFF
TRBD2	-	TRBV6-5	TRBJ2-1	TGTGCCAGCAGTCGAGCGGGGGGTAGGTCTGAGCAGTTCTTC	CASSRAGGRSEQFF
TRBD1	-	TRBV11-2	TRBJ1-5	TGTGCCAGCAGCTTAGATGGGACAGGGTTTAATCAGCCCCAGCATTTT	CASSLDGTGFNQPQHF
-	-	TRBV3-1/TRBV3-2	TRBJ1-2	TGTGCCAGCAGCCAAGAACGAGGTGAATATGGCTACACCTTC	CASSQERGEYGYTF
-	-	TRBV5-5	TRBJ1-1	TGTGCCAGCAGTTTTACACTGAACACTGAAGCTTTCTTT	CASSFTLNTEAFF
-	-	TRBV9	TRBJ2-7	TGTGCCAGCAGCGTAGGGGCAGGGGGGAGTGGCGAGCAGTACTTC	CASSVGAGGSGEQYF
-	-	TRBV7-6	TRBJ2-3	TGTGCCAGCAGCTTAAGCACAGGGACAGATACGCAGTATTTT	CASSLSTGTDTQYF
TRBD1	-	TRBV5-1	TRBJ2-5	TGCGCCAGCAGCTGGGGACAGGGTGAAGTAGAGACCCAGTACTTC	CASSWGQGEVETQYF
-	few	TRBV14	TRBJ2-7	TGTGCCAACTATCTGGATTACGAGCAGTACTTC	CANYLDYEQYF
-	once	TRBV5-1	TRBJ1-3	TGCGCCAGCAGCCCTATCGGCTCTGGAAACACCATATATTTT	CASSPIGSGNTIYF
TRBD1	-	TRBV7-2	TRBJ2-7	TGTGCCAGCTCAAGATGGACAGGGGGCTTCTACGAGCAGTACTTC	CASSRWTGGFYEQYF
-	once	TRBV12-3/TRBV12-4	TRBJ1-2	TGTGCCAGCAGCCTAGGATCGGTCAACTACACCTTC	CASSLGSVNYTF
TRBD1	-	TRBV10-3	TRBJ2-7	TGTGCCATCAGTGATGTGGACAGGGGCCGGGGCGAGCAGTACTTC	CAISDVDRGRGEQYF
TRBD1	-	TRBV28	TRBJ1-2	TGTGCCAGCAGACCAAAGGACAGGGGAAAAGGCTACACCTTC	CASRPKDRGKGYTF
TRBD1	-	TRBV9	TRBJ2-7	TGTGCCAGCAGCCCCGGGACAGGCGAATATACCTACGAGCAGTACTTC	CASSPGTGEYTYEQYF